These 13 T cell receptor beta chains were all obtained from the same sample, sequenced in a study of blood T cell repertoires in COVID-19. Some clones are missing from TCRdb's copy, which holds only in-frame ones; the method was immunoSEQ multiplex PCR. This table holds about 200,000 clones, approximately 82% found once. Sequenced material: peripheral blood. The source is a human donor in a cohort sampled during active COVID-19.

The genes are TRBV3-1 (or the pseudogene TRBV3-2) and TRBJ1-1; perhaps TRBD1 as D (5 bases). Germline values: CDR1 LGHDT, CDR2 YNNKEL (reference sequence). Trimming left V 3 bases short and J 1 base short, with 12 bases between. CDR3 length equals 15 residues. DNA for the CDR3: TGTGCCAGCAGCCACATCACGGGGGGGAACACTGAAGCTTTCTTT. Translating gives CASSHITGGNTEAFF.

This chain joins TRBV2 and TRBJ2-7; perhaps TRBD2 as D (6 bases). The CDR3 runs 12 residues. Looked up from germline, CDR1 is SNHLY and CDR2 is FYNNEI. Trimming pared 8 bases from V and 7 bases from J, leaving 15 bases between. The CDR3 region is CASAPRGREQYF. The CDR3 nucleotides read TGTGCCAGCGCCCCACGGGGGAGGGAGCAGTACTTC.

V usage is TRBV19 and J usage is TRBJ1-1, with D perhaps TRBD1 (6 bases). Per germline, CDR1 LNHDA and CDR2 SQIVND (reference sequence). Deletions cut 6 bases from V and 3 bases from J, with 8 bases between. The CDR3 is 12 amino acids. The CDR3 reads CASRQGYTEAFF. In nucleotides, the CDR3 is TGTGCCAGTAGACAGGGTTACACTGAAGCTTTCTTT.

This chain connects TRBV6-5 to TRBJ2-3; 10 bases align to TRBD2. Germline V gene data show CDR1 as MNHEY and CDR2 as SVGAGI. After removal of 8 bases from V and 2 bases from J, the junction contained 7 bases not matched to a gene. The CDR3 is made up of 15 amino acids. CDR3 region: CASDRLAGDTDTQYF. The CDR3 coding sequence is TGTGCCAGCGACCGTCTAGCGGGAGACACAGATACGCAGTATTTT.

The chain is built from TRBV3-1 (or the pseudogene TRBV3-2) and TRBJ2-7, with D uncertain. The CDR3 contains 15 residues. The germline gives CDR1 LGHDT, CDR2 YNNKEL (reference sequence). V lost 1 base to trimming and J lost 3 bases, with 13 bases between them. The CDR3 protein is CASSQAPVIVYEQYF. The CDR3 bases are TGTGCCAGCAGCCAAGCCCCCGTAATAGTCTACGAGCAGTACTTC.

J is TRBJ2-6 and V is TRBV9, with a weak D call TRBD1 (6 bases). V lost 0 bases and J 2 bases, leaving 12 bases between the germline ends. The CDR3 covers 17 residues. Germline V gene sequence: CDR1 SGDLS, CDR2 YYNGEE. This CDR3 is CASSVEGESAGANVLTF. DNA of the CDR3: TGTGCCAGCAGCGTAGAGGGGGAAAGTGCTGGGGCCAACGTCCTGACTTTC.

J is TRBJ2-7 and V is TRBV28; TRBD1 matches at 8 bases. Germline V CDR1 and CDR2: MDHEN, SYDVKM. The length of the CDR3 is 17 residues. V was pared by 3 bases and J by 5 bases, with 15 bases of the junction left unmatched. DNA of the CDR3: TGTGCCAGCAGTTTGGAAGGGACAGGTAATAGTCGGGACGAGCAGTACTTC. Its translation: CASSLEGTGNSRDEQYF.

This clone has a single count. The chain couples TRBV6-1 to TRBJ2-7; weak D call: TRBD1 (5 bases). Trimming removed 0 bases at V and 6 bases at J, with 15 bases between. Germline V gene data show CDR1 as MNHNS and CDR2 as SASEGT. The CDR3 contains 15 residues. CDR3 in amino acids: CASSEAGRATAEQYF. CDR3 bases: TGTGCCAGCAGTGAAGCAGGCAGGGCAACCGCCGAGCAGTACTTC.

The V gene is TRBV7-2, the J gene TRBJ2-5; 7 positions agree with TRBD1. This CDR3 is built from 13 residues. The trim removed 5 bases at V and 2 bases at J, leaving 2 bases unmatched. CDR1 and CDR2 from the germline V gene are SGHTA and FQGNSA. This chain's CDR3 is CASSKGQQETQYF. The CDR3 nucleotides are TGTGCCAGCAGCAAGGGACAGCAAGAGACCCAGTACTTC.

In its sample, this clone was seen once. This rearrangement joins TRBV28 to TRBJ2-1, with 10 positions matching TRBD2. J was trimmed by 7 bases and V by 6 bases; bases with no gene match: 9. Looked up from germline, CDR1 is MDHEN and CDR2 is SYDVKM. The length of the CDR3 is 15 residues. The CDR3 region has the DNA TGTGCCAGCAGCCCCGGTAGCGGGAGGAAAAATGAGCAGTTCTTC. Residues: CASSPGSGRKNEQFF.

This chain uses TRBV19 with TRBJ1-1; 9 positions agree with TRBD1. The CDR3 is 15 amino acids. Germline assignment: CDR1 LNHDA and CDR2 SQIVND (reference sequence). V lost 6 bases and J lost 5; bases outside the gene matches: 10. CDR3 DNA: TGTGCCAGTAGGGACAGGGGAAGTTTGGGGACTGAAGCTTTCTTT. As protein: CASRDRGSLGTEAFF.

The genes are TRBV29-1 and TRBJ2-5, with 7 bases lining up with TRBD1. Per the germline V gene, CDR1 is SQVTM and CDR2 is ANQGSEA. The CDR3 totals 12 residues. With V trimmed by 8 bases and J by 4 bases, 7 bases remained unmatched. The CDR3 is CSSNAGGETQYF. The CDR3 DNA sequence: TGCAGCTCCAACGCAGGGGGAGAGACCCAGTACTTC.

V and J are TRBV11-2 and TRBJ2-5; 10 bases agree with TRBD2. CDR1 and CDR2 from the germline V gene are SGHAT and FQNNGV. V lost 4 bases, J lost 5 bases, and 13 bases stayed unmatched. The CDR3 consists of 17 residues. The CDR3 DNA follows: TGTGCCAGCAGCTCAAGTCAGCTAGCGGGAGCAGGCGAGACCCAGTACTTC. Translating gives CASSSSQLAGAGETQYF.